The present TCR beta chain was sequenced within a study of T cell clonality in common variable immunodeficiency. Blood came from CVID subjects not ill and not taking immunomodulatory or immunosuppressive medication. Clones were sequenced by immunoSEQ multiplex PCR, and TCRdb holds only the in-frame ones, with some missing. The sample includes several thousand clones, none of them occurring once. Study observations and caveats: In common variable immunodeficiency, TCR beta chains reportedly carried fewer deletions and N-nucleotide insertions. CVID subjects shared fewer TCRbeta clones than healthy controls did.

The CDR3 runs to 11 residues. Trimming shortened V by 8 bases and J by 4 bases, and 8 bases separated the two germline ends. CDR1 and CDR2 from the germline V gene are MDHEN and SYDVKM. This clone was counted many times. The antigen is unknown. The read halts 3 residues ahead of the CDR3 end, with the missing end drawn from the germline J gene. Material for sequencing was peripheral blood mononuclear cells. V usage is TRBV28 and J usage is TRBJ1-2; D gene ambiguous. This clonotype originated in a human donor with common variable immunodeficiency. CDR3 loop: CASGQSYGYTF. The part of the CDR3 DNA that was read is TGTGCCAGCGGCCAGAGCTATGGC.